The T cell receptor beta chain described here comes from a study of T cell responses to AZD1222 COVID-19 vaccine. J was trimmed by 8 bases and V by 4 bases; bases with no gene match: 12. Germline CDR1 reads SEHNR; CDR2 reads FQNEAQ (reference sequence). This CDR3 contains 15 residues. TCRdb keeps only in-frame clones here, not all; method: immunoSEQ multiplex PCR. This table holds tens of thousands of clones, 60% to 85% found once. V is TRBV7-9 and J is TRBJ1-2; 8 bases match TRBD1. The clonotype was recovered from an adult who received the AZD1222 COVID-19 vaccine. The material sequenced was peripheral blood, taken 28 days after the second AZD1222 dose. In nucleotides, the CDR3 is TGTGCCAGCAGCTCCGGGACAGGCGGCGCATGGGGCTACACCTTC. This gives the protein CASSSGTGGAWGYTF. Full variable domain (rest looked up from reference TRBV7-9 and TRBJ1-2): DTGVSQNPRHKITKRGQNVTFRCDPISEHNRLYWYRQTLGQGPEFLTYFQNEAQLEKSRLLSDRFSAERPKGSFSTLEIQRTEQGDSAMYLCASSSGTGGAWGYTFGSGTRLTVV.